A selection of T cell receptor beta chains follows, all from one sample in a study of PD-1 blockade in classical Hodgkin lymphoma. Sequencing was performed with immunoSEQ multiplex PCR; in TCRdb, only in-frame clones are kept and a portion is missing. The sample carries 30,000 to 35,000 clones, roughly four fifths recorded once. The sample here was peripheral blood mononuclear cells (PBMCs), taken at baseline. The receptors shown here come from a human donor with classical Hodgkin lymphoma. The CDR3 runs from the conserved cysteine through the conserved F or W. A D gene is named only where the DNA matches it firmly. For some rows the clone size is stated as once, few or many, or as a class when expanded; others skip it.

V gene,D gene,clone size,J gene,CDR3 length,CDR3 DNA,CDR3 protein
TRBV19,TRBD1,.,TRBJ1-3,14,TGTGCCAGTATTGGACAGGCCTCTGGAAACACCATATATTTT,CASIGQASGNTIYF
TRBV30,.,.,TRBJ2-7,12,TGTGCCTGGAGTGTAAACAGTATTGGGCAGTACTTC,CAWSVNSIGQYF
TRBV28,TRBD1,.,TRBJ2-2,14,TGTGCCAGCAGTCCCGGACAGGTTCCCGGGGAGCTGTTTTTT,CASSPGQVPGELFF
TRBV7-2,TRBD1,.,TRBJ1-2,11,TGTGCCAGCAGCCTTGGACAGGGGAACACCTTC,CASSLGQGNTF
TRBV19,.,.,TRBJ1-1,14,TGTGCCAGTAGTATAGATCGCCGGGTTGCTGAAGCTTTCTTT,CASSIDRRVAEAFF
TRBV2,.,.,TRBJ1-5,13,TGTGCCAGCAGGGAACAGGAAAATCAGCCCCAGCATTTT,CASREQENQPQHF
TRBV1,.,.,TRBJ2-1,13,TGCACCAGCAGCTTAGCGGAGTACAATGAGCAGTTCTTC,CTSSLAEYNEQFF
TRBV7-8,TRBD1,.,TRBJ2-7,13,TGTGCCAGCAGCTTTCGACAGGGCAACGAGCAGTACTTC,CASSFRQGNEQYF
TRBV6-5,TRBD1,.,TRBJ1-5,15,TGTGCCAGCAGCCGGACAGGGACAGGCAATCAGCCCCAGCATTTT,CASSRTGTGNQPQHF
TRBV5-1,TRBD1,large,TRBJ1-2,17,TGCGCCAGCAGCTCGACCGAAACAGGGGGTTACGACTATGGCTACACCTTC,CASSSTETGGYDYGYTF
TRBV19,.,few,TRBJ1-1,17,TGTGCCAGTAGTCGAAGACAGGCGATCGTCATGAACACTGAAGCTTTCTTT,CASSRRQAIVMNTEAFF
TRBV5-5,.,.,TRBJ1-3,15,TGTGCCAGCAGCCCCGGACTGAGCTCTGGAAACACCATATATTTT,CASSPGLSSGNTIYF
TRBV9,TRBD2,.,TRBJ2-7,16,TGTGCCAGCAGCGTAGGTGGCGGGGGGCCTTCATACGAGCAGTACTTC,CASSVGGGGPSYEQYF
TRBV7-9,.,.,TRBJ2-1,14,TGTGCCAGCAGCTTATCAAGCTCCTACAATGAGCAGTTCTTC,CASSLSSSYNEQFF
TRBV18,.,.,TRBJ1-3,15,TGTGCCAGCTCACCGAACCGACAGAAAGGAAACACCATATATTTT,CASSPNRQKGNTIYF
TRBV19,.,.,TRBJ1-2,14,TGTGCCAGTAGTATCGGGGGAGGGCTCTACCCCTACACCTTC,CASSIGGGLYPYTF
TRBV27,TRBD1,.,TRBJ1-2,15,TGTGCCAGCAGTACCCGGGACAGGGGAGACTATGGCTACACCTTC,CASSTRDRGDYGYTF
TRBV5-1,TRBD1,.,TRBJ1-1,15,TGCGCCAGCAGCTTGGCCGAGACAGGGGGACCTGAAGCTTTCTTT,CASSLAETGGPEAFF
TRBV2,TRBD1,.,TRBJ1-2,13,TGTGCCAGCAGTGGAGGGACAGGACGTGGCTACACCTTC,CASSGGTGRGYTF
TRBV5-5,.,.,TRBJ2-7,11,TGTGCCAGCAGCCAGACCTACGAGCAGTACTTC,CASSQTYEQYF
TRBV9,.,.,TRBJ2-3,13,TGTGCCAGCAGCGTATTAAGCACAGATACGCAGTATTTT,CASSVLSTDTQYF
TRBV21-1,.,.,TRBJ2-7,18,TGTGCCAGCAGCAAAGAGGGCCGACCGGGACAGGGAACGGGGGAGCAGTACTTC,CASSKEGRPGQGTGEQYF
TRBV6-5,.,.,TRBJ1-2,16,TGTGCCAGCAGTTACGAAATTCGGGGGGGCAACTATGGCTACACCTTC,CASSYEIRGGNYGYTF
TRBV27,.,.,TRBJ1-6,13,TGTGCCAGCAGGGACAGTTATAATTCACCCCTCCACTTT,CASRDSYNSPLHF
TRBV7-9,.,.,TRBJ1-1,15,TGTGCCAGCAGCCACTGGGGGGCCGGGAACACTGAAGCTTTCTTT,CASSHWGAGNTEAFF
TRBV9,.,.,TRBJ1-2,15,TGTGCCAGCAGCGTAGGACCGAAGGAAAACTATGGCTACACCTTC,CASSVGPKENYGYTF
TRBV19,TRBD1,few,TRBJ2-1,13,TGTGCCAGTAGTATAGGACAGGGATCTGAGCAGTTCTTC,CASSIGQGSEQFF
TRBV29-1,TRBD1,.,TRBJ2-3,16,TGCAGCGTTGAAAAGGGACAGGGAGTTAGCACAGATACGCAGTATTTT,CSVEKGQGVSTDTQYF
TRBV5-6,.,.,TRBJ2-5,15,TGTGCCAGCAGCTTGCAAGCAACCGTCATGGAGACCCAGTACTTC,CASSLQATVMETQYF
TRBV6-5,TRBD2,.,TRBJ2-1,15,TGTGCCAGCAGTTACTCGGCTAGCGGGGGGAAGGAGCAGTTCTTC,CASSYSASGGKEQFF
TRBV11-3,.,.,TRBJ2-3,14,TGTGCCAGCAGCCTCGTCCAGATCACAGATACGCAGTATTTT,CASSLVQITDTQYF
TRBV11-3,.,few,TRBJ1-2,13,TGTGCCAGCAGCTCCTCAGGGGCGGGTGGCTACACCTTC,CASSSSGAGGYTF
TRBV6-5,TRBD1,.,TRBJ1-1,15,TGTGCCAGCAGACGAAAGGGACAGGAATTCGCTGAAGCTTTCTTT,CASRRKGQEFAEAFF
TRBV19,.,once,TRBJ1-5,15,TGTGCCAGTAGTCGAATAGGTTATAGCAATCAGCCCCAGCATTTT,CASSRIGYSNQPQHF
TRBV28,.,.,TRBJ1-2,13,TGTGCCAGCAGGGACAGTTCTAACTATGGCTACACCTTC,CASRDSSNYGYTF
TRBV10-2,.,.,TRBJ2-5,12,TGCGCCAGCGGACCCACGATGGAGACCCAGTACTTC,CASGPTMETQYF
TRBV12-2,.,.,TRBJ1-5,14,TGTGCAAGTCGAGGGAAAAATAGCAATCAGCCCCAGCATTTT,CASRGKNSNQPQHF
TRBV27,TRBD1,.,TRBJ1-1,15,TGTGCCAGCAGTCCATGGGGACAGGGGGCCGGTGAAGCTTTCTTT,CASSPWGQGAGEAFF
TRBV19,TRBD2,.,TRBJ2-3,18,TGTGCCAGTAGTACAGGACTAGCGGGGGGCCGGATCACAGATACGCAGTATTTT,CASSTGLAGGRITDTQYF
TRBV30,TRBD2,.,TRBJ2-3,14,TGTGCCTGGAGTCTAGCGGGGGGCGGGGATACGCAGTATTTT,CAWSLAGGGDTQYF
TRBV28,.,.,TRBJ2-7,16,TGTGCCAGCAGACCCGAAATAGACAGGCCCGACTACGAGCAGTACTTC,CASRPEIDRPDYEQYF
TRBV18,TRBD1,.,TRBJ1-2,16,TGTGCCAGCTCACCAACTCAGGGGGCCATTGGCTATGGCTACACCTTC,CASSPTQGAIGYGYTF
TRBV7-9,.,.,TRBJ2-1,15,TGTGCCAGCAGCTCAATTTGGCAGGCAGACAATGAGCAGTTCTTC,CASSSIWQADNEQFF
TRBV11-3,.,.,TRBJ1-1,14,TGTGCCATATCGGGTGGGATAACGAACACTGAAGCTTTCTTT,CAISGGITNTEAFF
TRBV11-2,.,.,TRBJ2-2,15,TGTGCCAGCAGCGGGAGTCCGCTTAACACCGGGGAGCTGTTTTTT,CASSGSPLNTGELFF
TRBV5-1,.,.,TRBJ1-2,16,TGCGCCAGCAGCTTGGCCAGGACACGGGCTAACTATGGCTACACCTTC,CASSLARTRANYGYTF
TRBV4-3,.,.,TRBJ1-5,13,TGCGCCAGCAGCCAAGATCTGGGGCAGCCCCAGCATTTT,CASSQDLGQPQHF
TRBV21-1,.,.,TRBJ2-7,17,TGTGCCAGCAGCAAAATTCAACGGGGAGACGCCTCCTACGAGCAGTACTTC,CASSKIQRGDASYEQYF
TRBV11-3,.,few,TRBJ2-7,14,TGTGCCAGCAGCTGGACAGCCAGCTCCTACGAGCAGTACTTC,CASSWTASSYEQYF
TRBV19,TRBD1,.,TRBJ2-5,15,TGTGCCAGTAGTCCCGGACAGGGATGGCAAGAGACCCAGTACTTC,CASSPGQGWQETQYF
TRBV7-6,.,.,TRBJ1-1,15,TGTGCCAGCAGCCCGGCCGCGCTAGGGAACGCTGAAGCTTTCTTT,CASSPAALGNAEAFF
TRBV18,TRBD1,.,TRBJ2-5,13,TGTGCCAGCTCACCGGCAGGGGGAGAGACCCAGTACTTC,CASSPAGGETQYF
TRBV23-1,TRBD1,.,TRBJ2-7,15,TGCGCCAGCAGTCAGGGGGGACAGGGTTGTAACGAGCAGTACTTC,CASSQGGQGCNEQYF
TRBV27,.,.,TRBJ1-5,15,TGTGCCAGCAGTTTGTGGGGTGAATTGAATCAGCCCCAGCATTTT,CASSLWGELNQPQHF